The T cell receptor (beta chain) described here comes from a study of T cell changes during pregnancy in multiple sclerosis. Clones were read by immunoSEQ multiplex PCR, and TCRdb kept only the in-frame ones, dropping some. The table lists tens of thousands of clones, 85% to 95% of them singletons. The V gene's germline CDR1 is KGHSH and CDR2 LQKENI. This CDR3 comprises 13 residues. Trimming removed 8 bases at V and 7 bases at J, with 18 bases between. The material was peripheral blood, obtained after pregnancy. This rearrangement joins TRBV18 to TRBJ2-7; the D gene is possibly TRBD2 (5 bases). This TCR derives from a female donor with multiple sclerosis, enrolled in a pregnancy study. The DNA for the CDR3 is TGTGCCAGCACCGGGGTCGAGAGAGAAGAGCAGTACTTC. Protein: CASTGVEREEQYF.